The clone carrying this TCR beta chain has a handful of counts. This specimen comes from a study of blood T cell repertoires in COVID-19. The wider study: From the United States, Italy and Spain came samples of acute and convalescent COVID-19.

In the original workflow: Reference gene primer amplification yielded estimated nucleated cell counts. Produced via immunoSEQ multiplex PCR; TCRdb's table is partial and in-frame only. V and J calls and clone size are as listed in that table; D and trimming were resolved from the DNA. The sample holds about 240,000 clones; roughly 83% are singletons and the top ten take approximately 13%. Sequencing input: peripheral blood. The receptor was isolated from a man older than 75 with acute or convalescent COVID-19.

The CDR3 region is CAIAGGSTDTQYF. In DNA form, the CDR3 reads TGTGCCATAGCGGGAGGTAGCACAGATACGCAGTATTTT. The chain carries TRBV24-1 and TRBJ2-3; 10 positions agree with TRBD2. The CDR3 covers 13 residues. Germline loops: CDR1 KGHDR, CDR2 SFDVKD. V was pared by 11 bases and J by 0 bases, with 1 base of the junction left unmatched.